The clone carrying this T cell receptor (beta chain) was detected once. The junction shows a germline mismatch at one end, possibly a read error. This entry is derived from a study of blood T cell repertoires in COVID-19. About the research overall: From T cells, B-cell-depleted T cells, or PBMCs came the material, which was cDNA or gDNA.

The CDR3 loop spans 13 amino acids. Germline V gene lookup returns CDR1 KGHDR and CDR2 SFDVKD. In the original analysis: Amplification with reference gene primers provided the estimates of nucleated cell counts. TCRdb's copy holds only in-frame clones and misses some; the assay was immunoSEQ multiplex PCR. V and J calls and clone size are given by that table; D and trimming were obtained from the DNA. Altogether 65,000 to 90,000 clones are present, about nine tenths being singletons, with the ten largest covering around 8.6%. The sequencing input was peripheral blood. The receptor was isolated from a man over 45 with acute or convalescent COVID-19. This sequence joins TRBV24-1 and TRBJ1-5; a possible D gene is TRBD1 (6 bases). CDR3 in amino acids: CATSGGGNQPQHF. The CDR3 DNA sequence: TGTGCCACCTCCGGGGGGGGCAACCAGCCCCAGCATTTT.